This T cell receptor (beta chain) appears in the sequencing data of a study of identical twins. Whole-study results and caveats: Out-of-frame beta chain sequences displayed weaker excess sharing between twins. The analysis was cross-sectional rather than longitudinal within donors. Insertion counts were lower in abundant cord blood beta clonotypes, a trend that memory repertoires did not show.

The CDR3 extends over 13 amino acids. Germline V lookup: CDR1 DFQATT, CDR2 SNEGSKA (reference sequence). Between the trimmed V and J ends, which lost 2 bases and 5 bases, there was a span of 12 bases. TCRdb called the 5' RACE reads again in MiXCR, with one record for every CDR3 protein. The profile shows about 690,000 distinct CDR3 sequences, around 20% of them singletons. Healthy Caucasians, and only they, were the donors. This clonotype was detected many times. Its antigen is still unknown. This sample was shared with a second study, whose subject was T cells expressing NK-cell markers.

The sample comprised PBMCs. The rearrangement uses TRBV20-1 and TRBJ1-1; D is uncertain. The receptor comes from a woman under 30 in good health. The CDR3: CSARSHAGTEAFF. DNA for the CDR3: TGCAGTGCTAGATCCCACGCGGGTACTGAAGCTTTCTTT.